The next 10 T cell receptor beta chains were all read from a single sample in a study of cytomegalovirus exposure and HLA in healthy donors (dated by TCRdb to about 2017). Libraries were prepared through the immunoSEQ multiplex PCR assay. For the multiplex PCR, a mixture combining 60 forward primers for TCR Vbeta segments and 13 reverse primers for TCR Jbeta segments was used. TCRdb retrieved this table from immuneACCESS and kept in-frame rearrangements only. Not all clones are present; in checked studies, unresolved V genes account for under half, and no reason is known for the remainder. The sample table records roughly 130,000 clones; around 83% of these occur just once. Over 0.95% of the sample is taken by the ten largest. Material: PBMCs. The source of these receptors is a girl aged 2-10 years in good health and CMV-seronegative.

The chain's CDR3 is CASSLGVEGGYTF. DNA for the CDR3: TGTGCCAGCAGCTTGGGAGTGGAGGGTGGCTACACCTTC. This rearrangement joins TRBV5-4 to TRBJ1-2; D call uncertain. With 0 bases removed from V and 7 bases from J, the gap between germline ends came to 10 bases. This CDR3 has 13 amino acids. Germline V gene sequence: CDR1 SGHNT, CDR2 YYREEE (reference sequence).

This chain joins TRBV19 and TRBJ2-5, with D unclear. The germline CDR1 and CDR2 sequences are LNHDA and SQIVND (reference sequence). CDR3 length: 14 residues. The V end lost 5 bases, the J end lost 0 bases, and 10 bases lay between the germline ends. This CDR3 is CASSQAKYQETQYF. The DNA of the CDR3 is TGTGCCAGTAGTCAGGCAAAGTACCAAGAGACCCAGTACTTC. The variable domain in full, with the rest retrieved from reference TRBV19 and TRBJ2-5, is DGGITQSPKYLFRKEGQNVTLSCEQNLNHDAMYWYRQDPGQGLRLIYYSQIVNDFQKGDIAEGYSVSREKKESFPLTVTSAQKNPTAFYLCASSQAKYQETQYFGPGTRLLVL.

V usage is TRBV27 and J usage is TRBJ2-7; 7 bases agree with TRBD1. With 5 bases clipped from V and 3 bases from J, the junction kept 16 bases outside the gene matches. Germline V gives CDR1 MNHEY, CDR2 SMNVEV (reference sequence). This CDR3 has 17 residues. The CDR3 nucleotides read TGTGCCAGCAGTCAGTTGACAGGGACACTACGGGGCTACGAGCAGTACTTC. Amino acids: CASSQLTGTLRGYEQYF.

CDR3 sequence reads: CASSPRTGGTEAFF. The CDR3 DNA follows: TGTGCCAGCAGTCCCCGGACAGGCGGGACTGAAGCTTTCTTT. V usage is TRBV6-1 and J usage is TRBJ1-1, with 7 nucleotides matching TRBD1. The CDR3 has 14 residues. The germline V gene has CDR1 MNHNS and CDR2 SASEGT. With V trimmed by 5 bases and J by 5 bases, 8 bases remained unmatched.

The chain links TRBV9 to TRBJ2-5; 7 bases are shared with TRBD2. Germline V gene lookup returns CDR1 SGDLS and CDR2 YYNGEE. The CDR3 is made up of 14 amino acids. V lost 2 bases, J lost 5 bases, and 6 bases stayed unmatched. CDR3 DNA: TGTGCCAGCAGCGTGCTTGGCGGGAGTGAGACCCAGTACTTC. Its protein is CASSVLGGSETQYF. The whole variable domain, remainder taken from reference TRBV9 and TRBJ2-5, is DSGVTQTPKHLITATGQRVTLRCSPRSGDLSVYWYQQSLDQGLQFLIQYYNGEERAKGNILERFSAQQFPDLHSELNLSSLELGDSALYFCASSVLGGSETQYFGPGTRLLVL.

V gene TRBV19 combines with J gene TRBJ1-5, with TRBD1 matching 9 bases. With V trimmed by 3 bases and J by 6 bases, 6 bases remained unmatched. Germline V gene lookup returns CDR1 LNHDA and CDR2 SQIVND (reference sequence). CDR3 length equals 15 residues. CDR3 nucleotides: TGTGCCAGTAGTATTGCTCCGGGACAGGGTCAGCCCCAGCATTTT. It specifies CASSIAPGQGQPQHF. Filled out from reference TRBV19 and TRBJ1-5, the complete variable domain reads DGGITQSPKYLFRKEGQNVTLSCEQNLNHDAMYWYRQDPGQGLRLIYYSQIVNDFQKGDIAEGYSVSREKKESFPLTVTSAQKNPTAFYLCASSIAPGQGQPQHFGDGTRLSIL.

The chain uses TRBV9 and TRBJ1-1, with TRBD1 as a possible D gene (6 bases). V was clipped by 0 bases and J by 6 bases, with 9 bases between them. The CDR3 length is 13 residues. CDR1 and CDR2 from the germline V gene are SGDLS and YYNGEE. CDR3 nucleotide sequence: TGTGCCAGCAGCGTAGTGGGGGCGTCTGAAGCTTTCTTT. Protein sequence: CASSVVGASEAFF.

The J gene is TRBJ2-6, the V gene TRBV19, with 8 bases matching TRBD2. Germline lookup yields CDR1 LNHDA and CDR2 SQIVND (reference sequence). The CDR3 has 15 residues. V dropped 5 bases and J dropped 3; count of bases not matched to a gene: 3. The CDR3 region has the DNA TGTGCCAGTAGTGACGCGGGAGGTGGGGCCAACGTCCTGACTTTC. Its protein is CASSDAGGGANVLTF.

DNA for the CDR3: TGTGCCAGCAGCTTAACTTTCGGAGGGAATTCACCCCTCCACTTT. It specifies CASSLTFGGNSPLHF. The genes are TRBV7-3 and TRBJ1-6, with D hard to call. Germline V gives CDR1 SGHTA, CDR2 FQGTGA. Deletions cut 0 bases from V and 7 bases from J, with 10 bases between. The CDR3 has 15 amino acids.

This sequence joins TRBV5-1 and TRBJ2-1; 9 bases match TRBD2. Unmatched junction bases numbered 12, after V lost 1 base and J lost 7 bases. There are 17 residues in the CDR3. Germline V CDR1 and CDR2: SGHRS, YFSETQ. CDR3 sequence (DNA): TGCGCCAGCAGCTTGTTTGGGACTAGCCCAGGGGATAATGAGCAGTTCTTC. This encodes CASSLFGTSPGDNEQFF.